This paragraph reports one TCR beta chain. Looked up from germline, CDR1 is SGHVS and CDR2 is FQNEAQ. V was shortened by 4 bases and J by 3 bases, with 16 bases between the two germline ends. The CDR3 totals 16 residues. Clones were read by immunoSEQ multiplex PCR, and TCRdb kept only the in-frame ones, dropping some. There are approximately 98,000 clones in the sample; approximately 80% occur only once, and around 5% lies in the top ten. This specimen belongs to a study of OX40 agonist ivuxolimab in advanced cancers. For the study at large: Patients received ivuxolimab, an agonistic anti-OX40 (CD134) antibody. The study reported partial responses in three patients: one hepatocellular carcinoma, two cutaneous melanoma.

The chain joins TRBV7-8 to TRBJ1-5; TRBD1 is a possible D gene (5 bases). The receptor's source is an adult with an advanced solid tumor such as melanoma, head and neck, liver or kidney cancer. Sequences were derived from CD4+ or CD8+ T cells sorted from blood, sampled in a trial of the OX40 agonist ivuxolimab. The chain's CDR3 is CASSSHKEGFNQPQHF. The CDR3 coding sequence is TGTGCCAGCAGCTCGCACAAAGAGGGGTTCAATCAGCCCCAGCATTTT.